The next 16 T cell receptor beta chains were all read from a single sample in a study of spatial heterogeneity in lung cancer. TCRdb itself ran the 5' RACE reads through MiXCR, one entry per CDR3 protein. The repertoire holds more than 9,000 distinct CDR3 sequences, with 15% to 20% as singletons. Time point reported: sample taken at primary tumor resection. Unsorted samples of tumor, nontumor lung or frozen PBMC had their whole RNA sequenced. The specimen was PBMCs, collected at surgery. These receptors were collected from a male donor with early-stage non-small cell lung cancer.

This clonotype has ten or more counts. DNA of the CDR3: TGCGCCAGCAGCCAAGGTTTGGTGGATCAGCCCCAGCATTTT. Translation gives CASSQGLVDQPQHF. This chain uses TRBV4-1 with TRBJ1-5, with D unclear. The germline V gene encodes CDR1 MGHRA and CDR2 YSYEKL. Deletions cut 1 base from V and 5 bases from J, with 9 bases between. The CDR3 has 14 residues.

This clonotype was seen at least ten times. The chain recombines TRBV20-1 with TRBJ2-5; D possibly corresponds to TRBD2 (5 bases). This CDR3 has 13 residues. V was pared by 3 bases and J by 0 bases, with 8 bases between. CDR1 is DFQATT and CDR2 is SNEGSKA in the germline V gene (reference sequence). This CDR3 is CSARARDQETQYF. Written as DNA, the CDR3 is TGCAGTGCTAGGGCGCGGGACCAAGAGACCCAGTACTTC.

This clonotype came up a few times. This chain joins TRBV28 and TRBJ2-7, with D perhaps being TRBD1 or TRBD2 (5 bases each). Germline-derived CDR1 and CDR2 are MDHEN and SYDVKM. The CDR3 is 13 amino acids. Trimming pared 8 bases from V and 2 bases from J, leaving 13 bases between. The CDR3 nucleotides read TGTGCCAGCTACGAGGGGAGAACCTACGAGCAGTACTTC. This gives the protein CASYEGRTYEQYF.

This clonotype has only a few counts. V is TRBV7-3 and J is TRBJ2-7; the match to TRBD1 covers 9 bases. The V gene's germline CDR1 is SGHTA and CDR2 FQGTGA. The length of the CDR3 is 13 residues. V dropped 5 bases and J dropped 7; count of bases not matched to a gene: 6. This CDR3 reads CASSLTGGREQYF. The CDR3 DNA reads TGTGCCAGCAGCCTCACAGGGGGCAGGGAGCAGTACTTC.

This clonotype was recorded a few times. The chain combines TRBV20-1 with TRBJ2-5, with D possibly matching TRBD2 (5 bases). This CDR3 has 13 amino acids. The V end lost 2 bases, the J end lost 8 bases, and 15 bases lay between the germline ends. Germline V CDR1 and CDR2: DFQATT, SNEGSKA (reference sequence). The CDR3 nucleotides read TGCAGTGCTAGAAGCTCTTTCCGGGGAACCCAGTACTTC. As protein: CSARSSFRGTQYF.

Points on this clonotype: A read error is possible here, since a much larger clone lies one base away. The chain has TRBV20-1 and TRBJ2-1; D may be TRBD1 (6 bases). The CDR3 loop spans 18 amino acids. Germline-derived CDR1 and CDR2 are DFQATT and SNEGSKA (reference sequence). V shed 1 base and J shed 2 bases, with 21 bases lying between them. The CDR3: CSARVRGMRVRTYNEQFF. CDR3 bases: TGCAGTGCTAGAGTCAGGGGTATGCGGGTTAGGACCTACAATGAGCAGTTCTTC.

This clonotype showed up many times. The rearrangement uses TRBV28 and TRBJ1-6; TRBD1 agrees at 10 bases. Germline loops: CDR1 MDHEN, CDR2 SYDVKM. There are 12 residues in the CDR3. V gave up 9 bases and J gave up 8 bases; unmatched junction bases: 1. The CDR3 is CASGQGDSPLHF. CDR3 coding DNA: TGTGCCAGTGGACAGGGGGATTCACCCCTCCACTTT.

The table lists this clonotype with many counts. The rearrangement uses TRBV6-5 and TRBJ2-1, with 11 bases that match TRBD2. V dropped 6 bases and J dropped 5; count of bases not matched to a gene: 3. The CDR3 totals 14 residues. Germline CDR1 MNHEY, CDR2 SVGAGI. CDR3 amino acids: CASRAGLADNEQFF. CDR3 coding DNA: TGTGCCAGCAGGGCGGGACTAGCGGACAATGAGCAGTTCTTC.

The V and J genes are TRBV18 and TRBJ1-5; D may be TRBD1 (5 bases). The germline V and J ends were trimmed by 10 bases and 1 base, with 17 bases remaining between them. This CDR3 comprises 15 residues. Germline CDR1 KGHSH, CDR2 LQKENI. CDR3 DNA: TGTGCCAACTCCCTGGGGCAGGGAAGCAATCAGCCCCAGCATTTT. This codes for CANSLGQGSNQPQHF. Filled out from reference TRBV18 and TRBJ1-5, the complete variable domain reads NAGVMQNPRHLVRRRGQEARLRCSPMKGHSHVYWYRQLPEEGLKFMVYLQKENIIDESGMPKERFSAEFPKEGPSILRIQQVVRGDSAAYFCANSLGQGSNQPQHFGDGTRLSIL.

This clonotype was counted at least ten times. In DNA, the CDR3 is TGTGCCAGCAGGAGGGGGAAATCCTACGAGCAGTACTTC. Its protein is CASRRGKSYEQYF. The chain carries TRBV28 and TRBJ2-7; TRBD1 is a possible D gene (6 bases). Germline V gives CDR1 MDHEN, CDR2 SYDVKM. Trimming pared 6 bases from V and 1 base from J, leaving 10 bases between. This CDR3 spans 13 amino acids.

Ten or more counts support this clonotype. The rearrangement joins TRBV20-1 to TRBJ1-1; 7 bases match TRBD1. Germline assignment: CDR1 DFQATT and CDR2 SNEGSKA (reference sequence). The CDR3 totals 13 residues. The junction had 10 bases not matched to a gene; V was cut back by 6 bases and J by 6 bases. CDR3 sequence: CSAPETGMPEAFF. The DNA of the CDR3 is TGCAGTGCACCCGAGACAGGGATGCCTGAAGCTTTCTTT.

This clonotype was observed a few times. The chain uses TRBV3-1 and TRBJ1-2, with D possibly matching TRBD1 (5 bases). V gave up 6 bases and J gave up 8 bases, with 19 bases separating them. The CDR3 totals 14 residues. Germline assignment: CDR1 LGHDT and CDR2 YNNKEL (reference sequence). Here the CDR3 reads CASSPGGTTGGYTF. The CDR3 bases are TGTGCCAGCAGTCCCGGGGGTACGACCGGCGGCTACACCTTC.

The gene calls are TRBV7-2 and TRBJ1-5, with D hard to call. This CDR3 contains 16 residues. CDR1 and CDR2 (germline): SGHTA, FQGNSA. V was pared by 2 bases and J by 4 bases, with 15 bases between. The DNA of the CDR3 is TGTGCCAGCAGCTTATCTGTCGGGGTTAGGAATCAGCCCCAGCATTTT. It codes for CASSLSVGVRNQPQHF.

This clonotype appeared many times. The CDR3 DNA follows: TGTGCCAGCAGGCTAGGGACACTTAATAGCAATCAGCCCCAGCATTTT. Its protein product is CASRLGTLNSNQPQHF. The V call is TRBV12-3 or TRBV12-4, the J call TRBJ1-5, with D maybe TRBD1 (6 bases). V was trimmed by 6 bases and J by 0 bases, leaving 15 bases between them. This CDR3 has 16 amino acids.

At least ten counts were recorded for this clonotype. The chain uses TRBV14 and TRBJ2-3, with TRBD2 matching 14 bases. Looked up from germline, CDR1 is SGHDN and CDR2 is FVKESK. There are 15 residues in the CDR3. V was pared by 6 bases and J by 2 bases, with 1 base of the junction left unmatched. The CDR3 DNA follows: TGTGCCAGCAGGACTAGCGGGAGGGTCACAGATACGCAGTATTTT. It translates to CASRTSGRVTDTQYF.

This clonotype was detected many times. The CDR3: CSVRTGWVAFF. CDR3 sequence (DNA): TGCAGCGTACGTACAGGGTGGGTAGCTTTCTTT. This chain joins TRBV29-1 and TRBJ1-1; TRBD1 might be the D (6 bases). Deletions cut 6 bases from V and 10 bases from J, with 15 bases between. This CDR3 contains 11 residues. Per germline, CDR1 SQVTM and CDR2 ANQGSEA.